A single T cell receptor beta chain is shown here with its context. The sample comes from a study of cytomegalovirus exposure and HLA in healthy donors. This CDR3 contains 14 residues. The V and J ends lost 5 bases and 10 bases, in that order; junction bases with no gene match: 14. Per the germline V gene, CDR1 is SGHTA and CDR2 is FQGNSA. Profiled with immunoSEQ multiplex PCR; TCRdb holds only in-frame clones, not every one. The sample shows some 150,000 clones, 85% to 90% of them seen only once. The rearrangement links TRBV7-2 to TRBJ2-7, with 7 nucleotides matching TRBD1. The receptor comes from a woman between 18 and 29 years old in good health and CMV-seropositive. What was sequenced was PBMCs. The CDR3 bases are TGTGCCAGCAGCACCAATCCGGGACAGCAAAGTCAGTACTTC. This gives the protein CASSTNPGQQSQYF. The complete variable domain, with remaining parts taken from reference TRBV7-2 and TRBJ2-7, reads GAGVSQSPSNKVTEKGKDVELRCDPISGHTALYWYRQSLGQGLEFLIYFQGNSAPDKSGLPSDRFSAERTGGSVSTLTIQRTQQEDSAVYLCASSTNPGQQSQYFGPGTRLTVT.